The clone carrying this T cell receptor beta chain has at least ten counts. Antigen specificity is unknown. This specimen belongs to a study of T cell repertoires in cytomegalovirus infection. Each CDR3 protein is one row after TCRdb ran MiXCR on the reads. The sample includes some 270,000 distinct CDR3 sequences, roughly 21% of them seen just once. The sequence came from a human donor in good health (CMV status not recorded). Some clones in this sample may be carry-over from other donors' samples. This specimen was cultured PBMCs, taken from culture after CMV antigen stimulation.

The CDR3 region has the DNA TGTGCCAGCAGTCACAGCGGGAGGGACACAGATACGCAGTATTTT. Amino acids: CASSHSGRDTDTQYF. The genes are TRBV7-2 and TRBJ2-3; 10 positions agree with TRBD2. This CDR3 region has 15 residues. Per germline, CDR1 SGHTA and CDR2 FQGNSA. V was pared by 6 bases and J by 2 bases, with 5 bases of the junction left unmatched.